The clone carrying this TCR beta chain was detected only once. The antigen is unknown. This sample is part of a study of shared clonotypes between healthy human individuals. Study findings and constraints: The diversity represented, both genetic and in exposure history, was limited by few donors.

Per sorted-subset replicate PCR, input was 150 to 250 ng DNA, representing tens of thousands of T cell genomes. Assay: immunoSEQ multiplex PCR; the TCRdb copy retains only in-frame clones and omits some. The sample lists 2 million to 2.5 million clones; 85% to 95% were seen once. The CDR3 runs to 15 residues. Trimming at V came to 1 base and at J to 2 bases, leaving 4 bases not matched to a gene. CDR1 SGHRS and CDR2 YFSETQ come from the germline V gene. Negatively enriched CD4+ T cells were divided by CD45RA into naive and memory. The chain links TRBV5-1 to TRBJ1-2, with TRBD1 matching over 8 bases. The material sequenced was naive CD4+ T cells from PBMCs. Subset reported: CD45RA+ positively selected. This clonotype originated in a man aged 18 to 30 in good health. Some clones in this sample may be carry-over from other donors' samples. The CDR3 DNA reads TGCGCCAGCAGCTTGAATGACAGGGGAAACTATGGCTACACCTTC. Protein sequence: CASSLNDRGNYGYTF.